One and the same sample provided the 30 T cell receptor beta chains below, sequenced in a study of CD8 T cells in ankylosing spondylitis. TCRdb re-called the 5' RACE reads through MiXCR, storing one row per CDR3 protein. Of hundreds of thousands of distinct CDR3 sequences in the sample, approximately 10% were seen once. Study-wide findings and caveats: Characteristic, it appeared, of ankylosing spondylitis blood was a TCR beta motif of eight or nine highly homologous variants.

Antigen specificity for these receptors is unknown. Source material: blood, either unsorted or a sorted T cell fraction (not recorded which). The source is a male donor with ankylosing spondylitis.

In its sample, this clonotype was seen a few times. The chain couples TRBV27 to TRBJ2-1; 12 nucleotides align to TRBD2. Looked up from germline, CDR1 is MNHEY and CDR2 is SMNVEV (reference sequence). This CDR3 region has 15 residues. V gave up 3 bases and J gave up 7 bases; unmatched junction bases: 4. For the CDR3, the DNA is TGTGCCAGCAGTTTGACTAGCGGGAGAGGGAATGAGCAGTTCTTC. This gives the protein CASSLTSGRGNEQFF.

There are a few counts of this clonotype. The chain is built from TRBV20-1 and TRBJ2-1, with no clear D. Looked up from germline, CDR1 is DFQATT and CDR2 is SNEGSKA (reference sequence). The CDR3 runs 14 residues. V lost 7 bases and J lost 0, with 13 bases in between. The CDR3, as DNA: TGCAGTGTTAGGGTCGTGAGCTCCTACAATGAGCAGTTCTTC. It encodes CSVRVVSSYNEQFF.

This clonotype was counted between two and nine times. The chain employs TRBV6-6 and TRBJ1-2, with D tentatively TRBD1 (5 bases). CDR3 length equals 12 residues. Trimming took off 2 bases at V and 8 bases at J, with 9 bases between the two ends. From germline, CDR1 is MNHNY and CDR2 SVGAGI (reference sequence). The DNA for the CDR3 is TGTGCCAGCAGTTACCCAGGGAAGGGCTACACCTTC. Amino acid sequence: CASSYPGKGYTF.

This clonotype was observed a handful of times. CDR3 nucleotides: TGCGGGGGAGAGGGGGGAGGGACAGATACGCAGTATTTT. Amino acid sequence: CGGEGGGTDTQYF. The V call is TRBV20-1, the J call TRBJ2-3, with a weak D call TRBD2 (7 bases). Per germline, CDR1 DFQATT and CDR2 SNEGSKA (reference sequence). The CDR3 covers 13 residues.

The J gene is TRBJ1-6, the V gene TRBV9, with a weak D call TRBD1 (5 bases). Germline CDR1 is SGDLS and CDR2 is YYNGEE. The CDR3 consists of 13 residues. The germline V and J ends were trimmed by 0 bases and 11 bases, with 9 bases remaining between them. The CDR3 DNA sequence: TGTGCCAGCAGCGTAGCCGGGGCGGCACCCCTCCACTTT. Translated: CASSVAGAAPLHF.

The chain employs TRBV4-3 and TRBJ2-1; D not certain. The V end lost 0 bases, the J end lost 10 bases, and 10 bases lay between the germline ends. Germline V gene lookup returns CDR1 LGHNA and CDR2 YSLEER. The CDR3 length is 13 residues. The CDR3 here is CASSQEPDDEQFF. In DNA form, the CDR3 reads TGCGCCAGCAGCCAAGAACCAGACGACGAGCAGTTCTTC.

This clonotype showed up just a few times. The chain is built from TRBV7-2 and TRBJ2-5, with 9 bases fitting TRBD2. The germline V gene encodes CDR1 SGHTA and CDR2 FQGNSA. The CDR3 sequence is 14 residues long. Trimming took 5 bases from V and 7 from J; bases not matched to a gene: 8. CDR3 DNA: TGTGCCAGCAGCCTAAGGGCAGCGGGGGGGACCCAGTACTTC. Protein: CASSLRAAGGTQYF.

The chain employs TRBV5-6 and TRBJ1-2; no reliable D call. The CDR3 extends over 14 amino acids. From germline, CDR1 is SGHDT and CDR2 YYEEEE. V gave up 4 bases and J gave up 2 bases, with 12 bases separating them. CDR3 sequence: CASSTQTANYGYTF. The CDR3 nucleotides are TGTGCCAGCAGCACCCAGACGGCCAACTATGGCTACACCTTC.

This clonotype was observed at least ten times. The chain is built from TRBV5-6 and TRBJ2-5; D may correspond to TRBD1 or TRBD2 (5 bases each). The germline CDR1 and CDR2 sequences are SGHDT and YYEEEE. The ends were cut back, 0 bases at V and 5 bases at J, with 14 bases in the middle. The CDR3 extends over 15 amino acids. The CDR3 coding sequence is TGTGCCAGCAGCTTGGCGGGGCTACCCGAGGAGACCCAGTACTTC. Encoded protein: CASSLAGLPEETQYF.

This chain connects TRBV7-2 to TRBJ2-7; D may be TRBD1 (6 bases). The V end lost 7 bases, the J end lost 0 bases, and 16 bases lay between the germline ends. The CDR3 is 15 residues long. Germline V gives CDR1 SGHTA, CDR2 FQGNSA. CDR3 in amino acids: CASTTQTGNSYEQYF. The CDR3 bases are TGTGCCAGCACCACGCAAACAGGGAACTCCTACGAGCAGTACTTC.

This clonotype showed up many times. The chain uses TRBV10-3 and TRBJ1-1; the D is unclear. V lost 0 bases and J 11 bases, leaving 10 bases between the germline ends. Germline-derived CDR1 and CDR2 are ENHRY and SYGVKD. The CDR3 spans 12 residues. CDR3 sequence: CAISESTLDAFF. The CDR3, as DNA: TGTGCCATCAGTGAGTCGACGCTTGATGCTTTCTTT.

This clonotype was counted once. The V call is TRBV6-1, the J call TRBJ2-3; D is unclear. V was shortened by 6 bases and J by 0 bases, with 13 bases between the two germline ends. Germline V gene data show CDR1 as MNHNS and CDR2 as SASEGT. The CDR3 spans 15 residues. Here the CDR3 DNA reads TGTGCCAGCAGACGTAGGCCAGGAAGCACAGATACGCAGTATTTT. As protein: CASRRRPGSTDTQYF.

This clonotype showed up many times. The J gene is TRBJ2-5, the V gene TRBV29-1, with a possible D match to TRBD2 (6 bases). Germline V gene data show CDR1 as SQVTM and CDR2 as ANQGSEA. The CDR3 has 14 amino acids. Trimming left V 3 bases short and J 1 base short, with 12 bases between. The CDR3 loop reads CSVDGGALQETQYF. The CDR3 DNA follows: TGCAGCGTTGACGGAGGGGCCCTCCAAGAGACCCAGTACTTC. The whole variable domain, filled in from reference TRBV29-1 and TRBJ2-5, reads SAVISQKPSRDICQRGTSLTIQCQVDSQVTMMFWYRQQPGQSLTLIATANQGSEATYESGFVIDKFPISRPNLTFSTLTVSNMSPEDSSIYLCSVDGGALQETQYFGPGTRLLVL.

This clonotype was counted many times. This rearrangement joins TRBV29-1 to TRBJ2-7, with D perhaps matching TRBD1 (6 bases). Trimming pared 5 bases from V and 3 bases from J, leaving 14 bases between. Germline V lookup: CDR1 SQVTM, CDR2 ANQGSEA. The CDR3 has 13 residues. The CDR3 DNA follows: TGCAGCGTTAAGGGGGTGGGCGTCTACGAGCAGTACTTC. Translating it yields CSVKGVGVYEQYF.

The chain carries TRBV20-1 and TRBJ2-7, with 8 bases that match TRBD2. Germline V CDR1 and CDR2: DFQATT, SNEGSKA (reference sequence). This CDR3 has 13 amino acids. Trimming at V came to 6 bases and at J to 5 bases, leaving 9 bases not matched to a gene. The DNA for the CDR3 is TGCAGTGCCATAGCGGGGTTCCTAGACGAGCAGTACTTC. It is translated as CSAIAGFLDEQYF.

The table lists this clonotype with many counts. The V call is TRBV29-1, the J call TRBJ2-7; D possibly matches TRBD1 or TRBD2 (5 bases each). Per the germline V gene, CDR1 is SQVTM and CDR2 is ANQGSEA. Trimming took off 4 bases at V and 4 bases at J, with 14 bases between the two ends. The CDR3 has 13 amino acids. CDR3 sequence (DNA): TGCAGCGTTGTGGGGGTGGGCCTGTACGAGCAGTACTTC. Amino acids: CSVVGVGLYEQYF.

The chain couples TRBV27 to TRBJ1-4, with D perhaps matching TRBD1 (6 bases). V lost 5 bases and J lost 3, with 13 bases in between. This CDR3 has 15 residues. CDR1 MNHEY and CDR2 SMNVEV come from the germline V gene (reference sequence). CDR3 residues: CASSPSRGANEKLFF. The DNA for the CDR3 is TGTGCCAGCAGTCCCAGCAGGGGAGCTAATGAAAAACTGTTTTTT.

CDR3 DNA: TGCAGTGCGCTCCTCGGGGGGATTACAGCGGTTGAGCAGTTCTTC. It encodes CSALLGGITAVEQFF. The V and J genes are TRBV20-1 and TRBJ2-1, with TRBD2 matching 7 bases. CDR3 length: 15 amino acids. V was clipped by 6 bases and J by 9 bases; unmatched bases: 17. Germline V gene data show CDR1 as DFQATT and CDR2 as SNEGSKA (reference sequence).

A few counts support this clonotype. This rearrangement joins TRBV20-1 to TRBJ2-5; 7 bases are shared with TRBD1. Trimming took 3 bases from V and 4 from J; bases not matched to a gene: 2. The CDR3 loop spans 12 amino acids. Looked up from germline, CDR1 is DFQATT and CDR2 is SNEGSKA (reference sequence). The CDR3 DNA is TGCAGTGCTAGGAACAGGGGAGAGACCCAGTACTTC. Protein product: CSARNRGETQYF.

The chain links TRBV15 to TRBJ1-5; TRBD1 matches at 9 bases. The CDR3 is made up of 16 amino acids. Germline V gene sequence: CDR1 LNHNV, CDR2 YYDKDF (reference sequence). Losses at the gene ends were 0 bases for V and 3 bases for J; bases not matched to a gene: 3. CDR3 loop: CATSRDTGGTNQPQHF. CDR3 nucleotides: TGTGCCACCAGCAGAGATACAGGGGGCACCAATCAGCCCCAGCATTTT.

Many counts were recorded for this clonotype. The chain recombines TRBV29-1 with TRBJ2-2, with D possibly TRBD2 on 6 matching bases. The germline CDR1 and CDR2 sequences are SQVTM and ANQGSEA. This CDR3 contains 14 residues. The V and J ends lost 6 bases and 0 bases respectively, with 11 bases between them. The CDR3 DNA reads as TGCAGCGTGTTAGCGGAGGCGAACACCGGGGAGCTGTTTTTT. Translation gives CSVLAEANTGELFF.

Remarks on this clonotype: The germline gene is not matched at one end of the junction; a read error may be the cause. The rearrangement joins TRBV18 to TRBJ2-5; possible D gene TRBD1, 5 bases. Germline assignment: CDR1 KGHSH and CDR2 LQKENI. The CDR3 runs 14 residues. The CDR3 sequence is CASSPQTDQEAQYF. As DNA, the CDR3 is TGTGCCAGCTCACCCCAGACAGACCAAGAGGCCCAGTACTTC.

This clonotype was seen many times. The chain recombines TRBV20-1 with TRBJ2-2; the match to TRBD1 covers 7 bases. The CDR3 spans 16 residues. From germline, CDR1 is DFQATT and CDR2 SNEGSKA (reference sequence). The trim removed 5 bases at V and 4 bases at J, leaving 13 bases unmatched. The DNA for the CDR3 is TGCAGTGCTCATTTCAGGGGGATAGGGAGCACCGGGGAGCTGTTTTTT. Amino acid sequence: CSAHFRGIGSTGELFF.

Comment on this clonotype: Because it lacks the conserved phenylalanine or tryptophan at the end, this CDR3 is likely a read error. This chain uses TRBV4-2 with TRBJ1-1; no firm D call. The germline V gene has CDR1 LGHNA and CDR2 YNFKEQ. The CDR3 sequence is 13 residues long. The ends were cut back, 0 bases at V and 7 bases at J, with 9 bases in the middle. The CDR3 DNA follows: TGTGCCAGCAGCCAAGAGATGGACCTTGAAGCTTTCCTT. Its protein is CASSQEMDLEAFL.

The J gene is TRBJ2-3, the V gene TRBV6-5; D is possibly TRBD2 (6 bases). Trimming stripped 0 bases from V and 0 bases from J, with 19 bases between. The V gene's germline CDR1 is MNHEY and CDR2 SVGAGI. This CDR3 has 19 residues. The CDR3 DNA reads TGTGCCAGCAGTTACTCCTCTGTGGGGGGATATCATAGCACAGATACGCAGTATTTT. It codes for CASSYSSVGGYHSTDTQYF.

In this sample, this clonotype turned up many times. DNA for the CDR3: TGCGCCAGCCGTGACGCGTACGAGCAGTACTTC. Translation: CASRDAYEQYF. The V gene is TRBV5-1, the J gene TRBJ2-7; D unresolved. The CDR3 spans 11 residues. Trimming shortened V by 7 bases and J by 4 bases, and 9 bases separated the two germline ends. Germline V lookup: CDR1 SGHRS, CDR2 YFSETQ. The whole variable domain, remainder taken from reference TRBV5-1 and TRBJ2-7, is KAGVTQTPRYLIKTRGQQVTLSCSPISGHRSVSWYQQTPGQGLQFLFEYFSETQRNKGNFPGRFSGRQFSNSRSEMNVSTLELGDSALYLCASRDAYEQYFGPGTRLTVT.

In this sample, this clonotype turned up many times. This chain joins TRBV10-3 and TRBJ2-7; TRBD2 might be the D (6 bases). V was pared by 6 bases and J by 2 bases, with 14 bases between. The CDR3 extends over 14 amino acids. Germline V gives CDR1 ENHRY, CDR2 SYGVKD. The CDR3 reads CAISLTGLTYEQYF. DNA for the CDR3: TGTGCCATCAGCTTAACGGGACTCACCTACGAGCAGTACTTC.

The V gene is TRBV4-2, the J gene TRBJ2-6; 10 nucleotides match TRBD1. With 11 bases clipped from V and 1 base from J, the junction kept 5 bases outside the gene matches. This CDR3 has 15 residues. Germline V CDR1 and CDR2: LGHNA, YNFKEQ. CDR3: CAARTGGSGANVLTF. The CDR3 DNA reads TGTGCCGCTAGGACAGGGGGGTCTGGGGCCAACGTCCTGACTTTC.

This clonotype was counted at least ten times. This chain connects TRBV5-1 to TRBJ1-1; D gene uncertain. The germline V gene encodes CDR1 SGHRS and CDR2 YFSETQ. Trimming took off 0 bases at V and 4 bases at J, with 13 bases between the two ends. The CDR3 runs to 15 residues. The CDR3 region has the DNA TGCGCCAGCAGCTTGGAACCACTCTGGGTCACTGAAGCTTTCTTT. The encoded protein is CASSLEPLWVTEAFF.

V usage is TRBV3-1 and J usage is TRBJ1-5; TRBD1 matches at 7 bases. The CDR3 extends over 14 amino acids. CDR1 LGHDT and CDR2 YNNKEL come from the germline V gene (reference sequence). After removal of 5 bases from V and 2 bases from J, the junction contained 3 bases not matched to a gene. As DNA, the CDR3 is TGTGCCAGCAGCGGAGGACAGGGCAATCAGCCCCAGCATTTT. Residues: CASSGGQGNQPQHF.